Listed here are 32 T cell receptor beta chains from one sample, sequenced in a study of T cell repertoires in cytomegalovirus infection. TCRdb ran MiXCR on the reads and lists one entry per CDR3 protein. The table lists 300,000 to 400,000 distinct CDR3 sequences, 9% to 9.5% of them singletons. The sequencing input was PBMCs. Every receptor here comes from a human donor in good health (CMV status not recorded). Some clones in this sample may be carry-over from other donors' samples.

Only a few counts were recorded for this clonotype. V and J are TRBV20-1 and TRBJ2-2; TRBD1 aligns across 8 bases. Germline CDR1 DFQATT, CDR2 SNEGSKA (reference sequence). V lost 6 bases and J lost 5; bases outside the gene matches: 11. The CDR3 has 15 residues. The CDR3 coding sequence is TGCAGTGCCAGTAGCACAGGGGGGTATACCGGGGAGCTGTTTTTT. As protein: CSASSTGGYTGELFF.

The chain is built from TRBV12-3 or TRBV12-4 and TRBJ1-5; no firm D call. Trimming took 2 bases from V and 5 from J, leaving 7 bases between them. This CDR3 has 13 residues. The chain's CDR3 is CASSLWWDQPQHF. CDR3 nucleotide sequence: TGTGCCAGCAGTTTATGGTGGGATCAGCCCCAGCATTTT.

This clonotype was observed a few times. The genes are TRBV5-1 and TRBJ1-1; no definite D call. Per the germline V gene, CDR1 is SGHRS and CDR2 is YFSETQ. There are 14 residues in the CDR3. Trimming left V 4 bases short and J 8 bases short, with 18 bases between. CDR3 region: CASSHTGKTVEAFF. The CDR3 nucleotides are TGCGCCAGCAGCCATACCGGGAAAACCGTAGAAGCTTTCTTT.

This chain joins TRBV5-6 and TRBJ2-7; D is unclear. Germline V gives CDR1 SGHDT, CDR2 YYEEEE. Trimming took 2 bases from V and 3 from J, leaving 15 bases between them. The length of the CDR3 is 15 residues. The CDR3 DNA reads as TGTGCCAGCAGCTTACGGGTTCTTCAGTACTACGAGCAGTACTTC. It encodes CASSLRVLQYYEQYF.

In its sample, this clonotype was seen many times. This chain joins TRBV6-1 and TRBJ2-2, with 7 bases that match TRBD1. Germline assignment: CDR1 MNHNS and CDR2 SASEGT. The CDR3 has 15 amino acids. V lost 6 bases, J lost 2 bases, and 6 bases stayed unmatched. CDR3: CASSPGQTNTGELFF. The CDR3, as DNA: TGTGCCAGCAGCCCGGGACAGACTAACACCGGGGAGCTGTTTTTT.

This clonotype was observed a handful of times. The V call is TRBV6-2 or TRBV6-3, the J call TRBJ2-5, with 9 bases matching TRBD1. Germline CDR1 and CDR2: MNHEY and SVGEGT. The ends lost 2 bases at V and 5 bases at J; junction bases unmatched: 3. This CDR3 is 14 amino acids long. The CDR3 protein is CASSYGDRDETQYF. CDR3 DNA: TGTGCCAGCAGTTACGGGGACAGGGATGAGACCCAGTACTTC.

This clonotype occurred a few times. A much larger clone sits a single nucleotide away, making a read error possible. The chain carries TRBV6-2 or TRBV6-3 and TRBJ2-4; weak D call: TRBD2 (5 bases). Between the trimmed V and J ends, which lost 4 bases and 2 bases, there was a span of 24 bases. There are 19 residues in the CDR3. CDR1 is MNHEY and CDR2 is SVGEGT in the germline V gene. The CDR3 loop reads CASSLDGEYGMGTKNIQYF. CDR3 DNA: TGTGCCAGCAGTTTAGATGGAGAATACGGGATGGGGACCAAAAACATTCAGTACTTC.

This clonotype has ten or more counts. The CDR3 reads CASSNGGGNTEAFF. The CDR3, as DNA: TGTGCCAGCTCCAACGGGGGGGGTAACACTGAAGCTTTCTTT. The chain recombines TRBV28 with TRBJ1-1, with a weak D call TRBD1 (5 bases). V was clipped by 8 bases and J by 2 bases, with 15 bases between them. Germline CDR1 MDHEN, CDR2 SYDVKM. The CDR3 consists of 14 residues.

Ten or more counts support this clonotype. J is TRBJ1-5 and V is TRBV11-2; 8 nucleotides align to TRBD1. CDR3 length: 15 residues. CDR1 and CDR2 (germline): SGHAT, FQNNGV. Trimming took 0 bases from V and 3 from J; bases not matched to a gene: 1. The CDR3 here is CASSLDRGPNQPQHF. The CDR3, as DNA: TGTGCCAGCAGCTTAGACAGGGGGCCCAATCAGCCCCAGCATTTT.

This clonotype was detected ten times or more. The rearrangement links TRBV7-6 to TRBJ2-3, with 11 bases matching TRBD2. After removal of 5 bases from V and 8 bases from J, the junction contained 9 bases not matched to a gene. The CDR3 covers 15 residues. In germline, CDR1 is SGHVS, CDR2 FNYEAQ. Here the CDR3 reads CASSPLAGGSGTQYF. CDR3 nucleotide sequence: TGTGCCAGCAGCCCCTTAGCGGGGGGGAGTGGTACGCAGTATTTT.

The chain links TRBV29-1 to TRBJ2-2, with D possibly called TRBD1 or TRBD2 (6 bases each). Germline values: CDR1 SQVTM, CDR2 ANQGSEA. The CDR3 consists of 13 residues. V was cut by 3 bases and J by 7 bases, with 12 bases left in between. The CDR3 reads CSVEGGRNGELFF. As DNA, the CDR3 is TGCAGCGTTGAGGGGGGCCGGAACGGGGAGCTGTTTTTT.

The sample holds many counts of this clonotype. The chain joins TRBV20-1 to TRBJ1-6; possibly TRBD1 for D (5 bases). This CDR3 comprises 12 residues. Germline V CDR1 and CDR2: DFQATT, SNEGSKA (reference sequence). Deletions cut 5 bases from V and 9 bases from J, with 11 bases between. CDR3 coding DNA: TGCAGTGCTGCCCGCGGGGGTTCACCCCTCCACTTT. As protein: CSAARGGSPLHF.

The chain combines TRBV12-3 or TRBV12-4 with TRBJ1-6, with a weak D call TRBD1 (5 bases). V gave up 2 bases and J gave up 10 bases, with 12 bases separating them. The CDR3 runs to 14 residues. CDR3: CASSLLGPGSPLHF. CDR3 bases: TGTGCCAGCAGTTTACTGGGGCCGGGGTCACCCCTCCACTTT.

This clonotype was observed at least ten times. The CDR3 is CASSFTRDSNYGYTF. In nucleotides, the CDR3 is TGTGCCAGCAGCTTTACTCGGGACAGCAACTATGGCTACACCTTC. This sequence joins TRBV7-2 and TRBJ1-2, with TRBD1 matching over 7 bases. Germline V gene data show CDR1 as SGHTA and CDR2 as FQGNSA. The CDR3 is 15 residues long. Trimming cost V 3 bases and J 2 bases; bases outside gene matches: 6.

This clonotype occurred a few times. J is TRBJ2-7 and V is TRBV27; 8 bases agree with TRBD2. CDR3 length: 16 residues. Trimming took 8 bases from V and 2 from J; bases not matched to a gene: 14. Germline V lookup: CDR1 MNHEY, CDR2 SMNVEV (reference sequence). This CDR3 reads CASAEMVTGLAYEQYF. The CDR3 bases are TGTGCCAGCGCCGAGATGGTGACGGGACTAGCCTACGAGCAGTACTTC.

In its sample, this clonotype was seen many times. CDR3 in DNA: TGTGCCAGCAGCTTAACATGGGATACGCAGTATTTT. This sequence encodes CASSLTWDTQYF. V gene TRBV7-2 combines with J gene TRBJ2-3; no definite D call. Germline V gives CDR1 SGHTA, CDR2 FQGNSA. Trimming pared 2 bases from V and 6 bases from J, leaving 6 bases between. The CDR3 is made up of 12 amino acids.

This clonotype occurred many times. This chain joins TRBV6-1 and TRBJ2-3; 9 nucleotides align to TRBD2. V was clipped by 4 bases and J by 4 bases; unmatched bases: 15. CDR3 size: 18 residues. The germline CDR1 and CDR2 sequences are MNHNS and SASEGT. The CDR3 is CASSVRGGSGGEADTQYF. The CDR3 region has the DNA TGTGCCAGCAGTGTCCGCGGGGGTAGCGGGGGAGAGGCAGATACGCAGTATTTT.

This clonotype was seen ten or more times. The CDR3 coding sequence is TGTGCCATGGGGACTAGCGGGGGGATATCCGATGAGCAGTTCTTC. Residues: CAMGTSGGISDEQFF. This chain links TRBV10-3 with TRBJ2-1; 15 bases match TRBD2. The CDR3 runs to 15 residues. CDR1 is ENHRY and CDR2 is SYGVKD in the germline V gene. After removal of 9 bases from V and 8 bases from J, the junction contained 8 bases not matched to a gene.

This clonotype was counted ten times or more. J is TRBJ1-4 and V is TRBV7-2; D is ambiguous. This CDR3 has 14 residues. V was cut by 8 bases and J by 0 bases, with 10 bases left in between. Germline CDR1 SGHTA, CDR2 FQGNSA. CDR3 DNA sequence: TGTGCCAGCCGCCGAGCCCCAACTAATGAAAAACTGTTTTTT. Translating gives CASRRAPTNEKLFF.

In this sample, this clonotype turned up a few times. The CDR3 sequence: CASSFARRGTGLTPNNEKLFF. Here the CDR3 DNA reads TGTGCCAGCAGCTTTGCCCGCCGGGGGACAGGGTTGACCCCTAACAATGAAAAACTGTTTTTT. This chain links TRBV7-9 with TRBJ1-4; 9 positions match TRBD1. V shed 3 bases, J shed 5 bases, and the junction held 22 bases outside the gene matches. The CDR3 loop spans 21 amino acids. Germline V gives CDR1 SEHNR, CDR2 FQNEAQ (reference sequence).

This clonotype was picked up many times. The rearrangement links TRBV7-9 to TRBJ2-7, with 9 bases aligning to TRBD1. The germline V gene encodes CDR1 SEHNR and CDR2 FQNEAQ (reference sequence). The CDR3 length is 14 residues. V was clipped by 4 bases and J by 5 bases; unmatched bases: 6. The CDR3 here is CASSSRDRVHEQYF. DNA for the CDR3: TGTGCCAGCAGCTCCCGGGACAGGGTCCACGAGCAGTACTTC.

This clonotype has at least ten counts. The J gene is TRBJ2-1, the V gene TRBV6-2 or TRBV6-3, with D maybe TRBD1 (5 bases). The V gene's germline CDR1 is MNHEY and CDR2 SVGEGT. The CDR3 consists of 18 residues. The germline V and J ends were trimmed by 2 bases and 1 base, with 18 bases remaining between them. DNA for the CDR3: TGTGCCAGCAGTTACACCCTTTTCGGGCAGGGATCCTACAATGAGCAGTTCTTC. Translated, it gives CASSYTLFGQGSYNEQFF.

This clonotype was seen many times. V gene TRBV19 combines with J gene TRBJ2-7; D tentatively reads TRBD1 or TRBD2 (5 bases each). Trimming pared 9 bases from V and 2 bases from J, leaving 14 bases between. This CDR3 is built from 13 residues. The germline gives CDR1 LNHDA, CDR2 SQIVND (reference sequence). CDR3 region: CASRDPAAYEQYF. The CDR3 bases are TGTGCCAGCAGGGACCCGGCGGCCTACGAGCAGTACTTC.

This clonotype was seen at least ten times. This chain uses TRBV7-2 with TRBJ2-7; D gene unclear. The ends were cut back, 7 bases at V and 3 bases at J, with 22 bases in the middle. This CDR3 has 16 residues. In germline, CDR1 is SGHTA, CDR2 FQGNSA. CDR3 in amino acids: CASTQSTASAFYEQYF. For the CDR3, the DNA is TGTGCCAGCACCCAATCGACCGCGTCGGCCTTCTACGAGCAGTACTTC.

This clonotype was observed many times. The rearrangement joins TRBV12-3 or TRBV12-4 to TRBJ2-5; 9 positions match TRBD2. J lost 2 bases, V lost 6 bases, and 13 bases had no gene match. CDR3 length: 17 amino acids. The CDR3, as DNA: TGTGCCAGCAGCATTTTATCACGGACTAGCGCTCAAGAGACCCAGTACTTC. Protein sequence: CASSILSRTSAQETQYF.

V and J are TRBV29-1 and TRBJ2-3, with no clear D. The V end lost 2 bases, the J end lost 3 bases, and 9 bases lay between the germline ends. Germline CDR1 is SQVTM and CDR2 is ANQGSEA. CDR3 length: 13 amino acids. The CDR3 here is CSVESMTTDTQYF. Here the CDR3 DNA reads TGCAGCGTTGAATCTATGACAACAGATACGCAGTATTTT.

V gene TRBV28 combines with J gene TRBJ1-5; 7 bases line up with TRBD1. V was pared by 5 bases and J by 0 bases, with 7 bases of the junction left unmatched. Germline-derived CDR1 and CDR2 are MDHEN and SYDVKM. The CDR3 has 16 amino acids. CDR3 coding DNA: TGTGCCAGCAGTCATGACAGGGCCTATAGCAATCAGCCCCAGCATTTT. It codes for CASSHDRAYSNQPQHF.

This clonotype was detected many times. This chain connects TRBV7-9 to TRBJ2-7; a possible D gene is TRBD1 (5 bases). CDR1 is SEHNR and CDR2 is FQNEAQ in the germline V gene (reference sequence). Trimming stripped 1 base from V and 5 bases from J, with 12 bases between. The CDR3 sequence is 14 residues long. CDR3 protein: CASSLEGARDEQYF. In nucleotides, the CDR3 is TGTGCCAGCAGCTTAGAAGGGGCTCGCGACGAGCAGTACTTC.

At least ten counts were recorded for this clonotype. The J gene is TRBJ2-1, the V gene TRBV6-1, with D maybe TRBD2 (7 bases). V gave up 6 bases and J gave up 2 bases, with 11 bases separating them. Germline CDR1 is MNHNS and CDR2 is SASEGT. The CDR3 has 14 residues. The CDR3 loop is CASRGGGAYNEQFF. CDR3 DNA sequence: TGTGCCAGCAGAGGAGGGGGGGCCTACAATGAGCAGTTCTTC.

The sample holds many counts of this clonotype. J is TRBJ2-1 and V is TRBV7-6, with 8 bases lining up with TRBD1. The CDR3 spans 15 residues. The germline V gene has CDR1 SGHVS and CDR2 FNYEAQ. V was clipped by 5 bases and J by 4 bases; unmatched bases: 7. This chain's CDR3 is CASSDRTGTYNEQFF. The CDR3 DNA sequence: TGTGCCAGCAGCGATCGGACAGGGACTTACAATGAGCAGTTCTTC.

This clonotype has ten or more counts. This chain uses TRBV12-3 or TRBV12-4 with TRBJ2-5, with 10 nucleotides matching TRBD2. The CDR3 has 17 amino acids. J lost 3 bases, V lost 4 bases, and 11 bases had no gene match. This CDR3 is CASSWAVSGGNKETQYF. CDR3 DNA: TGTGCCAGCAGTTGGGCGGTTAGCGGGGGGAACAAAGAGACCCAGTACTTC.

In its sample, this clonotype was seen a few times. The chain combines TRBV20-1 with TRBJ1-1; TRBD1 agrees at 8 bases. Per the germline V gene, CDR1 is DFQATT and CDR2 is SNEGSKA (reference sequence). V lost 3 bases, J lost 7 bases, and 7 bases stayed unmatched. The length of the CDR3 is 13 residues. CDR3 sequence reads: CSARIDRGGEAFF. CDR3 DNA: TGCAGTGCTAGGATAGACAGGGGTGGTGAAGCTTTCTTT.